Listed here are 22 T cell receptor beta chains from one sample, sequenced in a study of T cell clones after liver transplantation. Only in-frame clones appear in the TCRdb table, and some are missing; sequencing was by immunoSEQ multiplex PCR. Of some 120,000 clones in the sample, over 75% were seen once. The sample consisted of CD4+ T cells from blood, taken 12 months after liver transplant. The source of these receptors is a human patient who received a liver transplant. Some T cells may be transferred from the graft donor.

The chain has TRBV10-3 and TRBJ2-2, with TRBD2 as a possible D gene (5 bases). This CDR3 is built from 14 residues. The germline V and J ends were trimmed by 8 bases and 5 bases, with 15 bases remaining between them. Germline values: CDR1 ENHRY, CDR2 SYGVKD. As DNA, the CDR3 is TGTGCCATCTCACCCGGGAAAGGTACCGGGGAGCTGTTTTTT. It translates to CAISPGKGTGELFF.

This chain joins TRBV27 and TRBJ2-4; D is undetermined. This CDR3 is 13 amino acids long. The germline gives CDR1 MNHEY, CDR2 SMNVEV (reference sequence). V was trimmed by 4 bases and J by 6 bases, leaving 10 bases between them. The CDR3 sequence is CASSSPDRNIQYF. The CDR3 nucleotides are TGTGCCAGCAGTTCTCCCGACCGAAACATTCAGTACTTC.

The V gene is TRBV2, the J gene TRBJ1-4; the match to TRBD1 covers 7 bases. From germline, CDR1 is SNHLY and CDR2 FYNNEI. J was trimmed by 4 bases and V by 7 bases; bases with no gene match: 9. The CDR3 extends over 15 amino acids. The DNA of the CDR3 is TGTGCCAGCAATAGGGAGGGACAGCTTAATGAAAAACTGTTTTTT. Protein sequence: CASNREGQLNEKLFF.

V usage is TRBV2 and J usage is TRBJ2-7; perhaps D is TRBD1 or TRBD2 (5 bases each). Germline CDR1 and CDR2: SNHLY and FYNNEI. The CDR3 length is 13 residues. Trimming left V 6 bases short and J 5 bases short, with 14 bases between. The CDR3, as DNA: TGTGCCAGCAGCTGGGACCGATGGGACGAGCAGTACTTC. It is translated as CASSWDRWDEQYF.

V gene TRBV6-1 combines with J gene TRBJ1-5, with 8 bases identical to TRBD1. CDR1 is MNHNS and CDR2 is SASEGT in the germline V gene. The CDR3 is 16 amino acids. The V segment lost 4 bases and the J segment 4 bases; nucleotides outside the gene matches: 9. The CDR3 coding sequence is TGTGCCAGCAGTGCCTTGACAGGGGTGGTTAATCAGCCCCAGCATTTT. It yields the protein CASSALTGVVNQPQHF.

The genes are TRBV18 and TRBJ2-7; 7 bases map to TRBD1. The V gene end was trimmed by 8 bases and the J gene end by 1 base; junction bases not matched to a gene: 2. Germline V CDR1 and CDR2: KGHSH, LQKENI. This CDR3 comprises 12 residues. CDR3 region: CASTTGSYEQYF. CDR3 DNA: TGTGCCAGCACGACAGGGTCCTACGAGCAGTACTTC.

This rearrangement joins TRBV6-6 to TRBJ2-5; 7 bases are shared with TRBD1. The length of the CDR3 is 14 residues. J gave up 2 bases and V 6 bases, and 6 bases lay outside the gene matches. The germline CDR1 and CDR2 sequences are MNHNY and SVGAGI (reference sequence). The DNA for the CDR3 is TGTGCCAGCAGGATATCAGGGGGACAAGAGACCCAGTACTTC. It translates to CASRISGGQETQYF.

This clone was counted once. V and J are TRBV20-1 and TRBJ2-7; 10 nucleotides match TRBD2. The germline CDR1 and CDR2 sequences are DFQATT and SNEGSKA (reference sequence). This CDR3 is 11 amino acids long. CDR3 sequence (DNA): TGCAGAGCGGGAGGGCCAAACGAGCAGTACTTC. As protein: CRAGGPNEQYF.

This clone has only one observation. V gene TRBV7-2 combines with J gene TRBJ2-7, with D hard to call. Germline CDR1 SGHTA, CDR2 FQGNSA. CDR3 length equals 13 residues. Trimming took 3 bases from V and 0 from J, leaving 6 bases between them. The CDR3 region is CASSLGHSYEQYF. The CDR3 nucleotides are TGTGCCAGCAGCTTGGGCCACTCCTACGAGCAGTACTTC.

The J gene is TRBJ2-5, the V gene TRBV5-1; D remains unclear. Germline CDR1 reads SGHRS; CDR2 reads YFSETQ. V lost 0 bases, J lost 0 bases, and 6 bases lay in between. This CDR3 has 14 amino acids. The CDR3 DNA reads TGCGCCAGCAGCTTGGGATTAGACCAAGAGACCCAGTACTTC. It codes for CASSLGLDQETQYF.

The V gene is TRBV28, the J gene TRBJ1-5, with D perhaps matching TRBD1 (6 bases). This CDR3 spans 12 amino acids. V gave up 8 bases and J gave up 1 base, with 6 bases separating them. Germline V gene data show CDR1 as MDHEN and CDR2 as SYDVKM. The CDR3 bases are TGTGCCAGCCAGGGGAGCAATCAGCCCCAGCATTTT. It encodes CASQGSNQPQHF.

This clone has only one observation. The rearrangement joins TRBV29-1 to TRBJ1-1; the D gene is possibly TRBD1 (5 bases). CDR3 length equals 14 residues. V was trimmed by 3 bases and J by 3 bases, leaving 14 bases between them. Germline CDR1 is SQVTM and CDR2 is ANQGSEA. CDR3 region: CSVDPNLGDTEAFF. In DNA, the CDR3 is TGCAGCGTTGACCCTAACTTAGGGGACACTGAAGCTTTCTTT.

The V and J genes are TRBV15 and TRBJ2-7; 7 nucleotides agree with TRBD2. The germline V gene has CDR1 LNHNV and CDR2 YYDKDF (reference sequence). This CDR3 has 16 amino acids. V shed 0 bases and J 3 bases; nucleotides not matched to a gene: 8. The chain's CDR3 is CATSRDAAREGYEQYF. The CDR3 DNA follows: TGTGCCACCAGCAGAGATGCGGCCAGGGAGGGCTACGAGCAGTACTTC.

The V call is TRBV11-3, the J call TRBJ2-7; 7 bases align to TRBD2. V shed 1 base, J shed 6 bases, and the junction held 3 bases outside the gene matches. In germline, CDR1 is SGHNT, CDR2 YENEEA. The CDR3 totals 13 residues. The DNA for the CDR3 is TGTGCCAGCAGCTTAGCCGCGGGAGTCGAGCAGTACTTC. This codes for CASSLAAGVEQYF.

The J gene is TRBJ2-1, the V gene TRBV21-1; the table assigns TRBD2, which was not confirmed against the DNA. TRBV21-1 is assigned pseudogene status. The CDR3 loop spans 18 amino acids. CDR3 nucleotide sequence: TGTGCCAGCAGCAAACCAACTAGCGGGAGCAGCTCCTACAATGAGCAGTTCTTC. Translating gives CASSKPTSGSSSYNEQFF.

The rearrangement uses TRBV15 and TRBJ1-2; 8 nucleotides line up with TRBD1. After removal of 2 bases from V and 4 bases from J, the junction contained 3 bases not matched to a gene. The CDR3 contains 14 residues. CDR1 is LNHNV and CDR2 is YYDKDF in the germline V gene (reference sequence). This CDR3 reads CATSRPGTGYGYTF. The CDR3 DNA reads as TGTGCCACCAGCAGACCCGGGACAGGCTATGGCTACACCTTC.

The chain links TRBV23-1 to TRBJ2-5, with D unresolved. TRBV23-1 is annotated as an ORF whose role is uncertain. V was pared by 4 bases and J by 3 bases, with 15 bases between. The CDR3 contains 15 residues. Here the CDR3 DNA reads TGCGCCAGCAGTCCCCCCTCCCCAGTAAAAGAGACCCAGTACTTC. Its protein is CASSPPSPVKETQYF.

The chain employs TRBV27 and TRBJ2-2; D is tentatively TRBD1 or TRBD2 (6 bases each). Looked up from germline, CDR1 is MNHEY and CDR2 is SMNVEV (reference sequence). The ends were cut back, 2 bases at V and 1 base at J, with 11 bases in the middle. The CDR3 has 16 residues. CDR3 sequence: CASSLVGGGNTGELFF. Here the CDR3 DNA reads TGTGCCAGCAGTTTAGTAGGGGGAGGGAACACCGGGGAGCTGTTTTTT.

The V call is TRBV19, the J call TRBJ1-1, with 9 positions matching TRBD1. CDR3 length equals 17 residues. Germline lookup yields CDR1 LNHDA and CDR2 SQIVND (reference sequence). The V and J ends lost 0 bases and 3 bases, in that order; junction bases with no gene match: 8. CDR3 DNA sequence: TGTGCCAGTAGTATAGATCGGGGGACAGGGCGAGACACTGAAGCTTTCTTT. As protein: CASSIDRGTGRDTEAFF.

V is TRBV29-1 and J is TRBJ2-1, with D perhaps TRBD1 or TRBD2 (5 bases each). Trimming took 8 bases from V and 6 from J, leaving 11 bases between them. The V gene's germline CDR1 is SQVTM and CDR2 ANQGSEA. This CDR3 is 11 amino acids long. CDR3 sequence reads: CSLGDFNEQFF. The CDR3 coding sequence is TGCAGCCTGGGGGATTTCAATGAGCAGTTCTTC.

The V gene is TRBV7-9, the J gene TRBJ1-2; D call uncertain. CDR1 is SEHNR and CDR2 is FQNEAQ in the germline V gene (reference sequence). The CDR3 spans 12 residues. V lost 2 bases to trimming and J lost 6 bases, with 7 bases between them. DNA for the CDR3: TGTGCCAGCAGCTTAAACGGGCATGGCTACACCTTC. Residues: CASSLNGHGYTF.

The chain employs TRBV7-8 and TRBJ2-3, with D tentatively TRBD2 (5 bases). CDR1 and CDR2 (germline): SGHVS, FQNEAQ. The CDR3 is made up of 17 amino acids. V dropped 2 bases and J dropped 3 bases, with 18 bases sitting between them. CDR3 sequence (DNA): TGTGCCAGCAGCTTAACCCTAGCCGGAGGAAGGACAGATACGCAGTATTTT. Its protein product is CASSLTLAGGRTDTQYF.